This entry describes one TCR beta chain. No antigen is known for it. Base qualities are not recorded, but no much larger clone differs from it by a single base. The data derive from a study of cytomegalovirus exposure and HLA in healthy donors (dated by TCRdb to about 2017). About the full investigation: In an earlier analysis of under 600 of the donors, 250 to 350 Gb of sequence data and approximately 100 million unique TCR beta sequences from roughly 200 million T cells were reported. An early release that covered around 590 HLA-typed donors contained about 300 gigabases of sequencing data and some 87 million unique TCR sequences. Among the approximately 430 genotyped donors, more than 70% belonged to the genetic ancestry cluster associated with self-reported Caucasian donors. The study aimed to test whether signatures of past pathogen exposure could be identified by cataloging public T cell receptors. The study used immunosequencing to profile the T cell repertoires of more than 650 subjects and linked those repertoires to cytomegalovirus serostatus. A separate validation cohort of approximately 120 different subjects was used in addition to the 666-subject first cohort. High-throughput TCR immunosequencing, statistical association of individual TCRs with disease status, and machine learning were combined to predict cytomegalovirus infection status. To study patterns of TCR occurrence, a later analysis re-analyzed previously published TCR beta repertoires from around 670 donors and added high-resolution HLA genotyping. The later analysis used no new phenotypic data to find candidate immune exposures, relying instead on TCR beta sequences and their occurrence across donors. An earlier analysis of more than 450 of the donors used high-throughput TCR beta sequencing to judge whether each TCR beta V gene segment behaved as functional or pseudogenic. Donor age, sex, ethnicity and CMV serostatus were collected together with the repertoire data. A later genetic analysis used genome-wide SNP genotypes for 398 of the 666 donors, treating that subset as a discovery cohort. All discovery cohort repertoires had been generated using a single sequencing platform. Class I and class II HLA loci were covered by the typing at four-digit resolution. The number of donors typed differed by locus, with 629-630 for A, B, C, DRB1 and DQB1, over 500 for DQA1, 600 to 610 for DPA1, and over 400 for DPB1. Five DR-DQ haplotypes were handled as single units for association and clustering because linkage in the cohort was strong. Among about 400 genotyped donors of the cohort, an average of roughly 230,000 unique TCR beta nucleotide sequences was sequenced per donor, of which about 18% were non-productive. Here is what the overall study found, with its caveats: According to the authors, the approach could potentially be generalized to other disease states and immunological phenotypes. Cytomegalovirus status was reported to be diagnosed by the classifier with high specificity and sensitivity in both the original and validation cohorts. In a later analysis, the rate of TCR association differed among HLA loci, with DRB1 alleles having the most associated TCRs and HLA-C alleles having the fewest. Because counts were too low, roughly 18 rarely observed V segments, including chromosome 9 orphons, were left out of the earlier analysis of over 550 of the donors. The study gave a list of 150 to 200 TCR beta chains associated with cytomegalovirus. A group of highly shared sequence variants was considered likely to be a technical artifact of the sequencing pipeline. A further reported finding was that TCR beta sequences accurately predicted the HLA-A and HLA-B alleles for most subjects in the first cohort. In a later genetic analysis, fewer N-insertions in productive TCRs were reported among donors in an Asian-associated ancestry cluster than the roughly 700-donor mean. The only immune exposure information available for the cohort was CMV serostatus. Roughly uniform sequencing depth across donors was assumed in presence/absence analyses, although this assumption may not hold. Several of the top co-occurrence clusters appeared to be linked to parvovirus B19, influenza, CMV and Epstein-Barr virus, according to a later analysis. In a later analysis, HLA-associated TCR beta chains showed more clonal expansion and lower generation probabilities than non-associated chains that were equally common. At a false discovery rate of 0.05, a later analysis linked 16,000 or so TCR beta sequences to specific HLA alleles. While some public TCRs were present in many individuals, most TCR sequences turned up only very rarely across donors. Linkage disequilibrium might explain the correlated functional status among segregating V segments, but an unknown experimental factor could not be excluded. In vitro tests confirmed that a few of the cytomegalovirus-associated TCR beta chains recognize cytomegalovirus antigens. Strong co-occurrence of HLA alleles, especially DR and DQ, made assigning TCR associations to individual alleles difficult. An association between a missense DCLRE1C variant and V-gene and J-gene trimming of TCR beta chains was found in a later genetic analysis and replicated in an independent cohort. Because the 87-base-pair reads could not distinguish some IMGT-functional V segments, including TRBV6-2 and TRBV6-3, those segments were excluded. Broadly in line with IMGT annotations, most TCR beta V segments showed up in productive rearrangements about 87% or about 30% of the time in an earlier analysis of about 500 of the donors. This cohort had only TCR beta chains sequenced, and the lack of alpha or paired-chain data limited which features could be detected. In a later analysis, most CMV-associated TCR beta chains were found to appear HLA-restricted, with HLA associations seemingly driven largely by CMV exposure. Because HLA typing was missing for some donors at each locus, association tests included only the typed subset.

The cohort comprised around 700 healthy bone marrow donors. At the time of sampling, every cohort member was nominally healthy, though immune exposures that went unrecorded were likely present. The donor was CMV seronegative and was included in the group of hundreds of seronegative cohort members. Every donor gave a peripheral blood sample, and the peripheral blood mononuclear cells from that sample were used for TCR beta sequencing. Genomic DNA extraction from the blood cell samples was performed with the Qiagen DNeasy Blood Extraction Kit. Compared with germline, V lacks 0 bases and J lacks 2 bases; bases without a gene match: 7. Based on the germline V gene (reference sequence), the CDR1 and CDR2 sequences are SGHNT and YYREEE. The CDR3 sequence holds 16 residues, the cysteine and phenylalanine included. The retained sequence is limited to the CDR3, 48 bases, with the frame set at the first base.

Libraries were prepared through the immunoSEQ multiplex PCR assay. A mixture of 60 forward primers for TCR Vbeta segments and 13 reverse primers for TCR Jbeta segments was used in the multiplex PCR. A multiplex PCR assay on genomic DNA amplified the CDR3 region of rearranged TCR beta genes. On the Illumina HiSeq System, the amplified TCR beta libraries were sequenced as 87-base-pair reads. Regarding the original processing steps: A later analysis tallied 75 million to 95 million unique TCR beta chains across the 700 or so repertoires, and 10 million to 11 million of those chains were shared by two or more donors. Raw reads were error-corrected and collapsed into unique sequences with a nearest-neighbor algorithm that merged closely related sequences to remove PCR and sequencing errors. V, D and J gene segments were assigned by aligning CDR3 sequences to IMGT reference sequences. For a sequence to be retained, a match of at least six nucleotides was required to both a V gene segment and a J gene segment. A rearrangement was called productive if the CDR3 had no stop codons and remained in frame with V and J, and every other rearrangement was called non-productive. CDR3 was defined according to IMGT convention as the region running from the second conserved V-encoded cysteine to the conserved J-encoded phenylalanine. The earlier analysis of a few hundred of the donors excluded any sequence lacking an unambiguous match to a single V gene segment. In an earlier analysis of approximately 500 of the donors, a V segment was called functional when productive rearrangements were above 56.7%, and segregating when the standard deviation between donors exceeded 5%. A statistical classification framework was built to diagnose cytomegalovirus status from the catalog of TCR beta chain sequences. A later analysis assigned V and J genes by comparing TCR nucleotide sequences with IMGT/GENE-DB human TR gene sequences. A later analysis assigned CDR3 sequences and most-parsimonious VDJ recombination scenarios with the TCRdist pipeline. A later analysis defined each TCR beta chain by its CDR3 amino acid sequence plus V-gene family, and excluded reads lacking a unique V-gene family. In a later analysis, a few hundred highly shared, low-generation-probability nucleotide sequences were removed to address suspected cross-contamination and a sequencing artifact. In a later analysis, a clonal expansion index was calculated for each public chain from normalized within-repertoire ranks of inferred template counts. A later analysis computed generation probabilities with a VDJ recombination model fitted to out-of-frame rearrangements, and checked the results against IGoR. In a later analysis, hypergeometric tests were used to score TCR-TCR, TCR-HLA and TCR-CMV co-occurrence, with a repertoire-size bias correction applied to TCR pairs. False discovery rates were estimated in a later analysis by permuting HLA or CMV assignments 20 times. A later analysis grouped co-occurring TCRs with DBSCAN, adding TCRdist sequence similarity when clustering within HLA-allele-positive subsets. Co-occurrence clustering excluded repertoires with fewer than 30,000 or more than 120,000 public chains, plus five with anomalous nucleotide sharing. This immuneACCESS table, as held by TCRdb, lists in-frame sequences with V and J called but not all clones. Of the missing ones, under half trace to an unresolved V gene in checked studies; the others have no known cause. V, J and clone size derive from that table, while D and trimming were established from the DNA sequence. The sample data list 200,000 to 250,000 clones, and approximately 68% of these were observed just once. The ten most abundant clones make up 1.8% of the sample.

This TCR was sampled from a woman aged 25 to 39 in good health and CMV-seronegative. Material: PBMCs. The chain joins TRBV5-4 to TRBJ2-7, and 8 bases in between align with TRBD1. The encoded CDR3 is CASSLDPAGGTYEQYF. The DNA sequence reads TGTGCCAGCAGCTTGGATCCCGCAGGGGGCACCTACGAGCAGTACTTC.